This TCR beta chain was captured by sequencing in a study of blood T cell repertoires in COVID-19. About the study: Material from acute and convalescent COVID-19 was sourced from the United States, Italy and Spain.

Authors' methods: The assay estimated nucleated cells by amplifying reference gene primers. Repertoires were generated with immunoSEQ multiplex PCR, while TCRdb's copy carries only in-frame clones and drops some. For V, J and clone size, that table is used; D and trimming come from the DNA. The data contain approximately 470,000 clones, over 75% of them singletons. The CDR3 runs 12 residues. J gave up 8 bases and V 3 bases, and 2 bases lay outside the gene matches. CDR1 is WSHSY and CDR2 is SAAADI in the germline V gene. This TCR was recovered from a human donor in a cohort sampled during active COVID-19. Sequencing input: peripheral blood. The chain couples TRBV10-2 to TRBJ2-7; 9 nucleotides align to TRBD2. The CDR3 loop reads CASSDSGRKQYF. CDR3 bases: TGCGCCAGCAGTGATAGCGGGAGAAAGCAGTACTTC.